The 26 T cell receptor beta chains listed next were all sequenced from one sample in a study of beta chain features in type 1 diabetes. Study findings and constraints: The study found moderately but significantly shorter TCRB CDR3s in all four CD4+ subsets of Type 1 diabetes patients.

TCRB transcripts that were expressed got sequenced, as all of the isolated RNA had been reverse transcribed. Method: immunoSEQ multiplex PCR; TCRdb's copy keeps in-frame clones and lacks some. The sample has around 650,000 clones; 12% are singletons. These receptors have no identified antigens. The sample consisted of naive CD4+ T cells from blood. All receptors come from a man aged 25 to 40 with type 1 diabetes.

The gene calls are TRBV4-2 and TRBJ1-2; 9 bases agree with TRBD1. The length of the CDR3 is 16 residues. V gave up 3 bases and J gave up 8 bases; unmatched junction bases: 13. Germline V gene data show CDR1 as LGHNA and CDR2 as YNFKEQ. The CDR3 sequence is CASSHSPQQGAEGYTF. The CDR3 DNA reads TGTGCCAGCAGCCATTCACCACAACAGGGGGCGGAAGGCTACACCTTC.

CDR3 sequence reads: CASSPSRGTEAFF. The CDR3 region has the DNA TGCGCCAGCAGCCCTTCTCGCGGAACTGAAGCTTTCTTT. The chain couples TRBV4-3 to TRBJ1-1; no clear D gene. The germline CDR1 and CDR2 sequences are LGHNA and YSLEER. There are 13 residues in the CDR3. V was clipped by 4 bases and J by 5 bases, with 11 bases between them.

This clone was seen only a few times. The genes are TRBV2 and TRBJ1-2; D possibly corresponds to TRBD1 (6 bases). The CDR3 is 12 residues long. Between the trimmed V and J ends, which lost 5 bases and 3 bases, there was a span of 7 bases. Germline CDR1 is SNHLY and CDR2 is FYNNEI. The CDR3 protein is CASSWTDYGYTF. The DNA for the CDR3 is TGTGCCAGCAGTTGGACAGACTATGGCTACACCTTC.

The rearrangement uses TRBV7-2 and TRBJ1-1; TRBD1 matches 7 bases. Germline loops: CDR1 SGHTA, CDR2 FQGNSA. This CDR3 spans 12 amino acids. Germline trimming cut 3 bases from V and 6 bases from J; bases unmatched to any gene: 1. In DNA, the CDR3 is TGTGCCAGCAGCTTTCAGGGGGCTGAAGCTTTCTTT. Amino acid sequence: CASSFQGAEAFF. The full variable domain, with the rest looked up from reference TRBV7-2 and TRBJ1-1, is GAGVSQSPSNKVTEKGKDVELRCDPISGHTALYWYRQSLGQGLEFLIYFQGNSAPDKSGLPSDRFSAERTGGSVSTLTIQRTQQEDSAVYLCASSFQGAEAFFGQGTRLTVV.

The chain has TRBV14 and TRBJ1-1, with D maybe TRBD1 (5 bases). The germline CDR1 and CDR2 sequences are SGHDN and FVKESK. Trimming removed 4 bases from V and 5 bases from J, with 11 bases in between. This CDR3 comprises 13 residues. The CDR3 sequence is CASSLGLGTEAFF. The CDR3 coding sequence is TGTGCCAGCAGCCTGGGGCTAGGTACTGAAGCTTTCTTT.

This clone has a handful of counts. The chain links TRBV5-6 to TRBJ1-2, with 9 nucleotides matching TRBD1. After removal of 4 bases from V and 2 bases from J, the junction contained 3 bases not matched to a gene. This CDR3 region has 14 residues. From germline, CDR1 is SGHDT and CDR2 YYEEEE. The CDR3 here is CASSVQGANYGYTF. The CDR3 nucleotides read TGTGCCAGCAGCGTACAGGGGGCGAACTATGGCTACACCTTC. The whole variable domain, remainder taken from reference TRBV5-6 and TRBJ1-2, is DAGVTQSPTHLIKTRGQQVTLRCSPKSGHDTVSWYQQALGQGPQFIFQYYEEEERQRGNFPDRFSGHQFPNYSSELNVNALLLGDSALYLCASSVQGANYGYTFGSGTRLTVV.

The chain is built from TRBV29-1 and TRBJ2-5; D is possibly TRBD1 (6 bases). The germline gives CDR1 SQVTM, CDR2 ANQGSEA. The V gene lost 4 bases and the J gene lost 5 bases, with 20 bases spanning the gap. There are 15 residues in the CDR3. The CDR3 reads CSVAVWGSGAETQYF. CDR3 coding DNA: TGCAGCGTTGCGGTTTGGGGGTCAGGGGCGGAGACCCAGTACTTC.

This clone was found a few times. The gene calls are TRBV4-2 and TRBJ1-3; TRBD1 is a possible D gene (5 bases). Between the trimmed V and J ends, which lost 4 bases and 0 bases, there was a span of 13 bases. Germline CDR1 and CDR2: LGHNA and YNFKEQ. This CDR3 has 16 residues. The CDR3 spells CASSPRAASSGNTIYF. The CDR3 DNA reads TGTGCCAGCAGCCCCAGGGCCGCCAGCTCTGGAAACACCATATATTTT.

This clone was seen only a few times. The rearrangement joins TRBV28 to TRBJ1-2; D remains unclear. The CDR3 extends over 10 amino acids. CDR1 MDHEN and CDR2 SYDVKM come from the germline V gene. The V end was cut by 3 bases, the J end by 6 bases, with 2 bases between. Here the CDR3 DNA reads TGTGCCAGCAGTTTTAATGGCTACACCTTC. Protein sequence: CASSFNGYTF.

This clone was observed a handful of times. Other nucleotide sequences from this sample produce the same CDR3. The gene calls are TRBV2 and TRBJ2-1; possibly TRBD1 for D (5 bases). The CDR3 loop spans 15 amino acids. The germline V gene encodes CDR1 SNHLY and CDR2 FYNNEI. Trimming removed 0 bases from V and 4 bases from J, with 10 bases in between. The CDR3 spells CASSEAGPPYNEQFF. For the CDR3, the DNA is TGTGCCAGCAGTGAAGCGGGGCCACCGTACAATGAGCAGTTCTTC.

In this sample, this clone turned up a few times. This rearrangement joins TRBV4-3 to TRBJ1-2; D unclear. Germline loops: CDR1 LGHNA, CDR2 YSLEER. This CDR3 region has 17 residues. Deletions cut 0 bases from V and 8 bases from J, with 22 bases between. This CDR3 is CASSQDYWAGAGVGYTF. DNA of the CDR3: TGCGCCAGCAGCCAAGATTATTGGGCCGGAGCGGGAGTCGGCTACACCTTC.

This clone was seen just once. The rearrangement joins TRBV18 to TRBJ2-5; no clear D. Germline V gene sequence: CDR1 KGHSH, CDR2 LQKENI. With 3 bases removed from V and 2 bases from J, the gap between germline ends came to 10 bases. The CDR3 has 14 residues. CDR3 nucleotides: TGTGCCAGCTCACCCGACACCTCTCAAGAGACCCAGTACTTC. The encoded protein is CASSPDTSQETQYF.

This clone has a handful of counts. The chain is built from TRBV5-6 and TRBJ2-2; 9 bases map to TRBD1. J was trimmed by 7 bases and V by 5 bases; bases with no gene match: 3. This CDR3 region has 13 residues. Looked up from germline, CDR1 is SGHDT and CDR2 is YYEEEE. The CDR3 sequence: CASRQGAFGELFF. As DNA, the CDR3 is TGTGCCAGCAGACAGGGGGCGTTCGGGGAGCTGTTTTTT.

The V and J genes are TRBV7-2 and TRBJ2-1, with 8 bases aligning to TRBD1. Germline V gene lookup returns CDR1 SGHTA and CDR2 FQGNSA. The CDR3 spans 18 residues. The trim removed 6 bases at V and 5 bases at J, leaving 18 bases unmatched. CDR3 residues: CASSRISGPGQGNNEQFF. The CDR3 nucleotides read TGTGCCAGCAGTCGAATTTCGGGTCCAGGACAGGGTAACAATGAGCAGTTCTTC.

The gene calls are TRBV29-1 and TRBJ1-2; TRBD1 matches 7 bases. The CDR3 is 13 residues long. Per germline, CDR1 SQVTM and CDR2 ANQGSEA. V shed 4 bases and J 4 bases; nucleotides not matched to a gene: 6. DNA of the CDR3: TGCAGCGTTGGTACAGGGGCCGTCTATGGCTACACCTTC. Amino acid sequence: CSVGTGAVYGYTF.

The chain uses TRBV6-5 and TRBJ2-5, with a tentative D call TRBD1 (5 bases). CDR1 MNHEY and CDR2 SVGAGI come from the germline V gene. The CDR3 extends over 11 amino acids. Trimming removed 10 bases at V and 2 bases at J, with 8 bases between. The CDR3 region is CATRQQETQYF. The CDR3 DNA sequence: TGTGCCACCAGACAGCAAGAGACCCAGTACTTC.

In its sample, this clone was seen a few times. The J gene is TRBJ2-1, the V gene TRBV7-3; 12 bases agree with TRBD2. V lost 4 bases, J lost 16 bases, and 8 bases stayed unmatched. Germline CDR1 is SGHTA and CDR2 is FQGTGA. CDR3 length: 13 amino acids. CDR3 loop: CASSSQLAGGLFF. The CDR3 bases are TGTGCCAGCAGCTCGCAACTAGCGGGGGGCTTATTCTTC.

The DNA of the CDR3 is TGTGCCAGCAGCTTAGTAGCGGGGGGCTACAATGAGCAGTTCTTC. This translates into CASSLVAGGYNEQFF. The chain employs TRBV7-9 and TRBJ2-1, with 10 positions matching TRBD2. Germline-derived CDR1 and CDR2 are SEHNR and FQNEAQ (reference sequence). With 1 base clipped from V and 3 bases from J, the junction kept 0 bases outside the gene matches. This CDR3 has 15 residues.

This chain joins TRBV29-1 and TRBJ1-1; D might be TRBD1 (6 bases). The CDR3 extends over 15 amino acids. Germline-derived CDR1 and CDR2 are SQVTM and ANQGSEA. The germline V and J ends were trimmed by 4 bases and 1 base, with 16 bases remaining between them. CDR3 sequence: CSVARRDTTNTEAFF. CDR3 coding DNA: TGCAGCGTTGCCAGGAGGGACACGACGAACACTGAAGCTTTCTTT.

As DNA, the CDR3 is TGTGCCTGGACAGGGGGAAGTTCACCCCTCCACTTT. This encodes CAWTGGSSPLHF. V gene TRBV30 combines with J gene TRBJ1-6; TRBD1 agrees at 7 bases. V shed 4 bases and J 9 bases; nucleotides not matched to a gene: 3. The CDR3 totals 12 residues. Germline values: CDR1 GTSNPN, CDR2 SVGIG (reference sequence).

The chain is built from TRBV13 and TRBJ1-4, with 7 bases lining up with TRBD1. This CDR3 spans 16 amino acids. V lost 2 bases and J lost 3; bases outside the gene matches: 6. Germline V gene data show CDR1 as PRHDT and CDR2 as FYEKMQ (reference sequence). The CDR3 sequence: CASSLKEGASNEKLFF. The CDR3 DNA is TGTGCCAGCAGCTTAAAGGAGGGGGCCTCTAATGAAAAACTGTTTTTT.

The rearrangement uses TRBV29-1 and TRBJ2-3, with 11 positions matching TRBD2. The germline gives CDR1 SQVTM, CDR2 ANQGSEA. V trimming: 4 bases; J trimming: 4 bases; junction bases outside the gene matches: 10. This CDR3 is 16 amino acids long. The CDR3 nucleotides are TGCAGCGTTGCGGACTTAGCGGGGGGGCTGGCAGATACGCAGTATTTT. This codes for CSVADLAGGLADTQYF.

This clone came up a few times. The chain links TRBV5-6 to TRBJ1-3; no clear D. The length of the CDR3 is 15 residues. Looked up from germline, CDR1 is SGHDT and CDR2 is YYEEEE. V was shortened by 3 bases and J by 0 bases, with 10 bases between the two germline ends. The CDR3 sequence: CASSSLGYSGNTIYF. CDR3 coding DNA: TGTGCCAGCAGCTCGTTGGGGTACTCTGGAAACACCATATATTTT.

This chain uses TRBV28 with TRBJ1-2; D unresolved. This CDR3 region has 14 residues. V lost 3 bases and J lost 8, with 16 bases in between. Germline-derived CDR1 and CDR2 are MDHEN and SYDVKM. The CDR3 spells CASSLSNDVGGYTF. As DNA, the CDR3 is TGTGCCAGCAGTTTGTCGAATGATGTGGGAGGCTACACCTTC.

The chain links TRBV15 to TRBJ2-2, with D possibly matching TRBD2 (5 bases). Trimming removed 4 bases at V and 3 bases at J, with 6 bases between. Germline assignment: CDR1 LNHNV and CDR2 YYDKDF (reference sequence). CDR3 length: 13 amino acids. The CDR3, as DNA: TGTGCCACCAGCATGCGGGACACCGGGGAGCTGTTTTTT. Translation gives CATSMRDTGELFF. Full variable domain (rest looked up from reference TRBV15 and TRBJ2-2): DAMVIQNPRYQVTQFGKPVTLSCSQTLNHNVMYWYQQKSSQAPKLLFHYYDKDFNNEADTPDNFQSRRPNTSFCFLDIRSPGLGDTAMYLCATSMRDTGELFFGEGSRLTVL.

This clone was picked up a small number of times. The chain uses TRBV6-6 and TRBJ1-6; D is unresolved. CDR3 size: 13 residues. Germline V gene lookup returns CDR1 MNHNY and CDR2 SVGAGI (reference sequence). Trimming removed 8 bases from V and 8 bases from J, with 13 bases in between. CDR3 sequence (DNA): TGTGCCAGCTCCCGTGGGTATGATTCACCCCTCCACTTT. It encodes CASSRGYDSPLHF.